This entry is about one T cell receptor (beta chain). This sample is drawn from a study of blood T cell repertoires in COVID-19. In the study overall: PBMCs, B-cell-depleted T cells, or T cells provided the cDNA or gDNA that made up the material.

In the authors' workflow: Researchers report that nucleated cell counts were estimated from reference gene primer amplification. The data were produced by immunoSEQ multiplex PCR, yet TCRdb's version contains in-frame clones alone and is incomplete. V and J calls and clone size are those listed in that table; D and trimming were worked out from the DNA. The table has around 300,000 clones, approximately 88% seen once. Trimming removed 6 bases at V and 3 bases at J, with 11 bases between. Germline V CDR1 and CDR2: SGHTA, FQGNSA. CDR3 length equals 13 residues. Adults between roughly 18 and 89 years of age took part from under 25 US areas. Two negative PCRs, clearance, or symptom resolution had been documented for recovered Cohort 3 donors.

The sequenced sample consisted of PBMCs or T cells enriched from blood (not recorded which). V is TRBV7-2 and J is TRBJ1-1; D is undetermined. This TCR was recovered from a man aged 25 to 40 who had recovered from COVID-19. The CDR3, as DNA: TGTGCCAGCAGACGACAAATGGACACTGAAGCTTTCTTT. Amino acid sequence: CASRRQMDTEAFF.